The 27 T cell receptor beta chains presented below share a single source sample, sequenced in a study of T cell responses to AZD1222 COVID-19 vaccine. Profiled with immunoSEQ multiplex PCR; TCRdb holds only in-frame clones, not every one. The sample lists under 150,000 clones; approximately 90% were seen once. Specimen: peripheral blood, collected on day 0 of AZD1222 vaccination. The receptor source for this set is an adult in good health.

The chain combines TRBV19 with TRBJ2-2; 10 nucleotides line up with TRBD1. From germline, CDR1 is LNHDA and CDR2 SQIVND (reference sequence). V lost 5 bases and J lost 4; bases outside the gene matches: 10. The CDR3 covers 17 residues. The CDR3 spells CASSHRGGQGSTGELFF. DNA of the CDR3: TGTGCCAGTAGTCATAGGGGGGGACAGGGGAGCACCGGGGAGCTGTTTTTT.

A note on this clone: The sample carries other DNA sequences with the same CDR3. The CDR3 bases are TGTGCCAGCAGTTTGGGACTCTATGGCTACACCTTC. This translates into CASSLGLYGYTF. The rearrangement uses TRBV28 and TRBJ1-2; D possibly corresponds to TRBD1 (5 bases). This CDR3 region has 12 residues. Germline values: CDR1 MDHEN, CDR2 SYDVKM. The germline V and J ends were trimmed by 3 bases and 4 bases, with 6 bases remaining between them.

The chain couples TRBV3-1 (or the pseudogene TRBV3-2) to TRBJ2-3; 9 positions match TRBD1. Germline V gene lookup returns CDR1 LGHDT and CDR2 YNNKEL (reference sequence). CDR3 length: 18 amino acids. V was pared by 5 bases and J by 0 bases, with 12 bases of the junction left unmatched. The CDR3 coding sequence is TGTGCCAGCAGCTCGCATGGGGCCGGGACAGGGAGCACAGATACGCAGTATTTT. This encodes CASSSHGAGTGSTDTQYF.

The chain is built from TRBV28 and TRBJ2-1; TRBD1 agrees at 7 bases. Germline assignment: CDR1 MDHEN and CDR2 SYDVKM. There are 16 residues in the CDR3. The V gene end was trimmed by 5 bases and the J gene end by 5 bases; junction bases not matched to a gene: 12. The CDR3 nucleotides read TGTGCCAGCAGTCTGGTCGGGGACAGCTCAAACAATGAGCAGTTCTTC. This sequence encodes CASSLVGDSSNNEQFF.

The chain joins TRBV4-2 to TRBJ2-5, with unresolved D. Germline V gene lookup returns CDR1 LGHNA and CDR2 YNFKEQ. CDR3 length equals 17 residues. The V gene lost 0 bases and the J gene lost 1 base, with 15 bases spanning the gap. The CDR3 is CASSQDRVVTIQETQYF. Here the CDR3 DNA reads TGTGCCAGCAGCCAAGATAGGGTGGTAACTATCCAAGAGACCCAGTACTTC.

This chain links TRBV30 with TRBJ2-1; tentatively, D is TRBD1 (5 bases). CDR1 is GTSNPN, CDR2 SVGIG, per germline (reference sequence). There are 12 residues in the CDR3. Trimming left V 0 bases short and J 5 bases short, with 5 bases between. The CDR3 DNA reads as TGTGCCTGGAGTGTGACAGACAATGAGCAGTTCTTC. Its protein is CAWSVTDNEQFF.

This chain links TRBV9 with TRBJ1-2; 7 bases agree with TRBD1. CDR1 is SGDLS and CDR2 is YYNGEE in the germline V gene. After removal of 4 bases from V and 1 base from J, the junction contained 10 bases not matched to a gene. The CDR3 contains 16 residues. The CDR3 spells CASSPDRAYINYGYTF. The DNA of the CDR3 is TGTGCCAGCAGCCCTGACAGGGCCTACATTAACTATGGCTACACCTTC.

This clone came up once. V gene TRBV18 combines with J gene TRBJ1-2, with a possible D match to TRBD1 (6 bases). The CDR3 has 13 residues. V was cut by 3 bases and J by 3 bases, with 8 bases left in between. Germline loops: CDR1 KGHSH, CDR2 LQKENI. Here the CDR3 DNA reads TGTGCCAGCTCACCGGACAGCTACTATGGCTACACCTTC. Translation: CASSPDSYYGYTF.

V and J are TRBV5-1 and TRBJ1-1; 8 nucleotides align to TRBD1. This CDR3 spans 14 amino acids. In germline, CDR1 is SGHRS, CDR2 YFSETQ. The ends lost 0 bases at V and 3 bases at J; junction bases unmatched: 1. CDR3 in DNA: TGCGCCAGCAGCTTGGACAGGGGGGACACTGAAGCTTTCTTT. As protein: CASSLDRGDTEAFF.

This sequence joins TRBV9 and TRBJ2-3; unclear D gene. CDR1 is SGDLS and CDR2 is YYNGEE in the germline V gene. Trimming pared 4 bases from V and 6 bases from J, leaving 15 bases between. CDR3 length: 14 amino acids. This chain's CDR3 is CASSSMLSLDTQYF. The CDR3 DNA sequence: TGTGCCAGCAGCTCCATGCTGAGCCTCGATACGCAGTATTTT.

This sequence joins TRBV19 and TRBJ1-6; TRBD1 matches at 7 bases. With V trimmed by 3 bases and J by 9 bases, 5 bases remained unmatched. CDR3 length: 14 residues. Germline loops: CDR1 LNHDA, CDR2 SQIVND (reference sequence). CDR3 nucleotides: TGTGCCAGTAGTATCTTACAGGGGAGTTCACCCCTCCACTTT. This translates into CASSILQGSSPLHF.

CDR3 sequence reads: CAISGQGRNYGYTF. The CDR3 coding sequence is TGTGCCATCAGTGGACAGGGAAGAAACTATGGCTACACCTTC. This chain links TRBV10-3 with TRBJ1-2; 7 bases fit TRBD1. The length of the CDR3 is 14 residues. The germline V gene has CDR1 ENHRY and CDR2 SYGVKD. With V trimmed by 4 bases and J by 2 bases, 4 bases remained unmatched.

V is TRBV30 and J is TRBJ2-1, with 11 bases that match TRBD2. V dropped 7 bases and J dropped 2; count of bases not matched to a gene: 13. There are 17 residues in the CDR3. Germline CDR1 GTSNPN, CDR2 SVGIG (reference sequence). The DNA of the CDR3 is TGTGCCTCCTACACTAGCGGGAGAGGGTGGGCCTACAATGAGCAGTTCTTC. It translates to CASYTSGRGWAYNEQFF.

The chain links TRBV2 to TRBJ1-2, with a possible D match to TRBD1 (5 bases). This CDR3 comprises 15 residues. Looked up from germline, CDR1 is SNHLY and CDR2 is FYNNEI. The ends were cut back, 6 bases at V and 7 bases at J, with 21 bases in the middle. CDR3: CASRKVGDLGGGYTF. DNA of the CDR3: TGTGCCAGCAGAAAAGTAGGGGACCTAGGTGGTGGCTACACCTTC.

The chain joins TRBV2 to TRBJ2-3; no definite D call. Germline lookup yields CDR1 SNHLY and CDR2 FYNNEI. The CDR3 covers 14 residues. Trimming removed 4 bases from V and 5 bases from J, with 13 bases in between. CDR3 sequence (DNA): TGTGCCAGCAGTGTTATTATAGCTCTAGATACGCAGTATTTT. Its translation: CASSVIIALDTQYF.

As concerns this clone: Within the sample, other DNA sequences also encode this same CDR3. The rearrangement joins TRBV18 to TRBJ2-7; D remains unclear. Trimming cost V 6 bases and J 4 bases, with 7 bases left between them. This CDR3 is 11 amino acids long. Germline values: CDR1 KGHSH, CDR2 LQKENI. The CDR3 spells CASSPNYEQYF. CDR3 DNA sequence: TGTGCCAGCTCGCCGAATTACGAGCAGTACTTC.

The J gene is TRBJ2-1, the V gene TRBV28; 8 nucleotides line up with TRBD1. The V segment lost 5 bases and the J segment 7 bases; nucleotides outside the gene matches: 16. Germline values: CDR1 MDHEN, CDR2 SYDVKM. This CDR3 region has 17 residues. The CDR3, as DNA: TGTGCCAGCAGTCCCTCGGGACAGGCCCCTCTCTTTAATGAGCAGTTCTTC. Protein sequence: CASSPSGQAPLFNEQFF.

V and J are TRBV30 and TRBJ1-1; D perhaps matches TRBD1 (5 bases). V was cut by 3 bases and J by 0 bases, with 8 bases left in between. CDR1 and CDR2 from the germline V gene are GTSNPN and SVGIG (reference sequence). The CDR3 runs to 13 residues. CDR3 sequence: CAWRRQLNTEAFF. CDR3 DNA: TGTGCCTGGAGGAGACAGCTGAACACTGAAGCTTTCTTT.

The chain joins TRBV7-9 to TRBJ2-1; the D gene is possibly TRBD2 (7 bases). This CDR3 spans 17 amino acids. Looked up from germline, CDR1 is SEHNR and CDR2 is FQNEAQ (reference sequence). V dropped 7 bases and J dropped 4 bases, with 23 bases sitting between them. The CDR3, as DNA: TGTGCCAGCAAGTCCGCGGGGGCGTTTAATGGGTACAATGAGCAGTTCTTC. Translating gives CASKSAGAFNGYNEQFF.

V gene TRBV27 combines with J gene TRBJ1-6, with 7 bases matching TRBD1. The J segment lost 8 bases and the V segment lost 7 bases, leaving 8 bases of the junction unmatched. Germline assignment: CDR1 MNHEY and CDR2 SMNVEV (reference sequence). The CDR3 extends over 14 amino acids. The CDR3 sequence: CASNSVGGHSPLHF. CDR3 coding DNA: TGTGCCAGCAACAGCGTAGGGGGCCATTCACCCCTCCACTTT.

In nucleotides, the CDR3 is TGTGCCAGCAGTTACTGGGGGTCGGACACTGAAGCTTTCTTT. Residues: CASSYWGSDTEAFF. The chain combines TRBV6-5 with TRBJ1-1, with a tentative D call TRBD1 (5 bases). Trimming removed 1 base at V and 3 bases at J, with 9 bases between. There are 14 residues in the CDR3. Germline assignment: CDR1 MNHEY and CDR2 SVGAGI.

The chain couples TRBV19 to TRBJ1-2, with D possibly matching TRBD1 (6 bases). This CDR3 contains 15 residues. V was clipped by 6 bases and J by 5 bases, with 19 bases between them. Germline V gene sequence: CDR1 LNHDA, CDR2 SQIVND (reference sequence). Here the CDR3 reads CASSTVRGAAYGYTF. The CDR3 DNA sequence: TGTGCCAGTAGCACCGTTCGGGGGGCCGCGTATGGCTACACCTTC.

The J gene is TRBJ2-2, the V gene TRBV7-6; D is unresolved. The germline V gene has CDR1 SGHVS and CDR2 FNYEAQ. The ends were cut back, 5 bases at V and 5 bases at J, with 12 bases in the middle. This CDR3 has 14 amino acids. CDR3 loop: CASSLQSGTGELFF. For the CDR3, the DNA is TGTGCCAGCAGCCTTCAGAGTGGAACCGGGGAGCTGTTTTTT.

This sequence joins TRBV5-4 and TRBJ2-3; unclear D gene. This CDR3 comprises 16 residues. V was shortened by 4 bases and J by 6 bases, with 21 bases between the two germline ends. Germline CDR1 reads SGHNT; CDR2 reads YYREEE (reference sequence). The CDR3 spells CASSLKVGLDHDTQYF. The CDR3 nucleotides are TGTGCCAGCAGCCTTAAAGTGGGCCTAGATCATGATACGCAGTATTTT.

The chain combines TRBV5-8 with TRBJ1-2; D remains unclear. V was trimmed by 2 bases and J by 5 bases, leaving 13 bases between them. Germline CDR1 and CDR2: SGHTS and YDEGEE. CDR3 length equals 14 residues. CDR3 DNA sequence: TGTGCCAGCAGCTTACGTTGGGGAGGTTATGGCTACACCTTC. Translation gives CASSLRWGGYGYTF.

The rearrangement links TRBV7-8 to TRBJ2-7; D gene ambiguous. Trimming cost V 0 bases and J 2 bases, with 5 bases left between them. Germline CDR1 is SGHVS and CDR2 is FQNEAQ. The CDR3 consists of 13 residues. This CDR3 is CASSLASPYEQYF. For the CDR3, the DNA is TGTGCCAGCAGCTTAGCTTCACCCTACGAGCAGTACTTC. Supplemented by reference TRBV7-8 and TRBJ2-7, the full variable domain reads GAGVSQSPRYKVAKRGQDVALRCDPISGHVSLFWYQQALGQGPEFLTYFQNEAQLDKSGLPSDRFFAERPEGSVSTLKIQRTQQEDSAVYLCASSLASPYEQYFGPGTRLTVT.

Concerning this clone: Other DNA sequences within the sample encode an identical CDR3. The chain recombines TRBV18 with TRBJ1-1; D perhaps matches TRBD1 (6 bases). V lost 3 bases, J lost 5 bases, and 13 bases lay in between. Per the germline V gene, CDR1 is KGHSH and CDR2 is LQKENI. This CDR3 region has 14 residues. The CDR3 DNA follows: TGTGCCAGCTCACCTCCAAACAGGGATACTGAAGCTTTCTTT. Its translation: CASSPPNRDTEAFF.